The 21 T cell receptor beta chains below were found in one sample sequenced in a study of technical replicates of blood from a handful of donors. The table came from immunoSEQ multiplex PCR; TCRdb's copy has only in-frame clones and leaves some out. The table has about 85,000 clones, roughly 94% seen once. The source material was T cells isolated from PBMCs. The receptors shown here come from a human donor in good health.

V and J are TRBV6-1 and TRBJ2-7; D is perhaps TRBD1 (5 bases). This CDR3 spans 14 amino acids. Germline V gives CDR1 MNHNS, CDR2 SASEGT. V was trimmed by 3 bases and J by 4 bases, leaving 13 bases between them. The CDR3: CASSEADTRYEQYF. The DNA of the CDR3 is TGTGCCAGCAGTGAGGCGGACACCCGTTACGAGCAGTACTTC.

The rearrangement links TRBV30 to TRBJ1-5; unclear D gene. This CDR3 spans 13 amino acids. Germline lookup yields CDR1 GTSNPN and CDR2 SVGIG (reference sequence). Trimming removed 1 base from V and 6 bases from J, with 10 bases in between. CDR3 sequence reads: CAWSADNAQPQHF. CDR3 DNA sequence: TGTGCCTGGAGTGCAGATAACGCTCAGCCCCAGCATTTT.

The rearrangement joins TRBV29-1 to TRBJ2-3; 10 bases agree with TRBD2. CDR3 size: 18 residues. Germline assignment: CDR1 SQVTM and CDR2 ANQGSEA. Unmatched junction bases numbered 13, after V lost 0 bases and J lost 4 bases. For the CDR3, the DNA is TGCAGCGTTGAAGATCAGTTCAGGCTAGCGGGAGCTCCAGATACGCAGTATTTT. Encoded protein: CSVEDQFRLAGAPDTQYF.

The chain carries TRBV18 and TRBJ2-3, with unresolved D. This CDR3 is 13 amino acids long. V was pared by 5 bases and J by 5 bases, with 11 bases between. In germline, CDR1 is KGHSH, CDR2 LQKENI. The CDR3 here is CASSMSTLDTQYF. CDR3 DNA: TGTGCCAGCTCAATGTCTACCCTAGATACGCAGTATTTT.

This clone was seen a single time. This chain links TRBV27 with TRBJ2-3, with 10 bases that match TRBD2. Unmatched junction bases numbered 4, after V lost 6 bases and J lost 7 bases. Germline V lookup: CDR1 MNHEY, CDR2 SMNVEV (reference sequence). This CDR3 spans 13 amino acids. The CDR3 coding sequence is TGTGCCAGCAGAGCGGGAGGGAGTAATACGCAGTATTTT. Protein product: CASRAGGSNTQYF.

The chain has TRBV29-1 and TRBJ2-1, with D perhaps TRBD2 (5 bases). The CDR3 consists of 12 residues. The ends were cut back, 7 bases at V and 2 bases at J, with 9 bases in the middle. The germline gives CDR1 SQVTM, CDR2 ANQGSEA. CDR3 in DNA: TGCAGCGCTACTAGAGCCTACAATGAGCAGTTCTTC. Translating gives CSATRAYNEQFF.

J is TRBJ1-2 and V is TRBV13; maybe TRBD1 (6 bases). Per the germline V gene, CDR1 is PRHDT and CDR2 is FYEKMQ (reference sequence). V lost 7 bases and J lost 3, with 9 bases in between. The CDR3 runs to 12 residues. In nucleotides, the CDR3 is TGTGCCAGCAAACAGGGATACTATGGCTACACCTTC. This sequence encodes CASKQGYYGYTF.

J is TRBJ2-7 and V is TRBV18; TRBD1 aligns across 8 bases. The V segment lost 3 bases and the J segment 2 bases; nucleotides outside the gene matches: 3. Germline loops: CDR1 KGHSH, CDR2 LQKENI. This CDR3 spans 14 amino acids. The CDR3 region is CASSPSGQAYEQYF. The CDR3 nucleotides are TGTGCCAGCTCACCGTCGGGACAGGCCTACGAGCAGTACTTC.

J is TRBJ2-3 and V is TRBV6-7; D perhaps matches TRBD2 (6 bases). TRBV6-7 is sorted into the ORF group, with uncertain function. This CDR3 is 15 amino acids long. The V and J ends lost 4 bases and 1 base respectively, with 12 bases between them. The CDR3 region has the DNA TGTGCCAGCAGTTTCGGGACTTGGTGCACAGATACGCAGTATTTT. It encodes CASSFGTWCTDTQYF.

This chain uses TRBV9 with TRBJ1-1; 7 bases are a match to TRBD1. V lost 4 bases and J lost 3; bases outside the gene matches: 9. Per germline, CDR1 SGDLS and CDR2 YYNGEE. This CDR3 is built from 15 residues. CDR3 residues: CASSIAGGLHTEAFF. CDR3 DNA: TGTGCCAGCAGCATCGCAGGGGGGTTGCACACTGAAGCTTTCTTT.

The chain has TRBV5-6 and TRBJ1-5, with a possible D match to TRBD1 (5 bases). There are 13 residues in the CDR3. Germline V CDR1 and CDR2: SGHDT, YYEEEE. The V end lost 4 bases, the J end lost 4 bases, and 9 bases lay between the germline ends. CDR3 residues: CASSLDRNQPQHF. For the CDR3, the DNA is TGTGCCAGCAGCCTAGACAGAAATCAGCCCCAGCATTTT.

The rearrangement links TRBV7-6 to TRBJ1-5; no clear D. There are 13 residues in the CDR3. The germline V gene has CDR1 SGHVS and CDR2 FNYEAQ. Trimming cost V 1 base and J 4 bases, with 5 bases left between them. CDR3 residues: CASSLDLNQPQHF. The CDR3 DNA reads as TGTGCCAGCAGCTTAGATCTTAATCAGCCCCAGCATTTT.

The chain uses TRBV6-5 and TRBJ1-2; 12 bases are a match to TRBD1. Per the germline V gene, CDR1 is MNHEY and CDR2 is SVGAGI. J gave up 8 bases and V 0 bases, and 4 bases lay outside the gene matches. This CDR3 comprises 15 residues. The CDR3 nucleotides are TGTGCCAGCAGTTACTCGGGACAGGGGGCGTTGGGCTACACCTTC. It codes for CASSYSGQGALGYTF.

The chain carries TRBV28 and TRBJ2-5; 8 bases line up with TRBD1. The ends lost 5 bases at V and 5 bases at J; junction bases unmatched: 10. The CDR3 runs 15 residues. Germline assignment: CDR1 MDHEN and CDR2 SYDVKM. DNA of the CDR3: TGTGCCAGCAGTCCCTTCAGGGGGCGGGGTGAGACCCAGTACTTC. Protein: CASSPFRGRGETQYF.

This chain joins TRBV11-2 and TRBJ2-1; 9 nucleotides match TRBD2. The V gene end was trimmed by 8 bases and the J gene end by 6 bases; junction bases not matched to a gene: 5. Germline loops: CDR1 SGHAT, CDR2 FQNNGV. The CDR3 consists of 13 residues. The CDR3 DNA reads TGTGCCAGCTCGGGACTAGCTGTCAATGAGCAGTTCTTC. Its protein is CASSGLAVNEQFF.

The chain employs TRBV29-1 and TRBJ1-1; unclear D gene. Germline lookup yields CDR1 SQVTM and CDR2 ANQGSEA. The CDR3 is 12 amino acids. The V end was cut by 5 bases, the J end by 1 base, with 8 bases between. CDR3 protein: CSVRSQNTEAFF. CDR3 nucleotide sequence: TGCAGCGTTCGTAGTCAGAACACTGAAGCTTTCTTT.

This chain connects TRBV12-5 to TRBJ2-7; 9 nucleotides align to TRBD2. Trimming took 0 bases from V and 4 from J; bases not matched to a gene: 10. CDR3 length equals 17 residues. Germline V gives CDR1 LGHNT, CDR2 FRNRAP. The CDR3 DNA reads TGTGCTAGTGGTTTGGTACTGGGTAGCGGGAGTGTTTACGAGCAGTACTTC. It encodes CASGLVLGSGSVYEQYF.

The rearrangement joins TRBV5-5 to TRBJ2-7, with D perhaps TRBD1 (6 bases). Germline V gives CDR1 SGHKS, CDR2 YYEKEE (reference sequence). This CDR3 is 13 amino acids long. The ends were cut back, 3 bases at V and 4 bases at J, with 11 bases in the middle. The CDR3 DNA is TGTGCCAGCAGCTCGTCGACAGGATACGAGCAGTACTTC. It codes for CASSSSTGYEQYF.

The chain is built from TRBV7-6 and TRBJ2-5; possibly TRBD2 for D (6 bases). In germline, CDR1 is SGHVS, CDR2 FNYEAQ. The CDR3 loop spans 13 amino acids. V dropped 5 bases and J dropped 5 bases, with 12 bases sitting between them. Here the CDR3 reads CASSPWGVETQYF. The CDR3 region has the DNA TGTGCCAGCAGCCCCTGGGGGGTGGAGACCCAGTACTTC.

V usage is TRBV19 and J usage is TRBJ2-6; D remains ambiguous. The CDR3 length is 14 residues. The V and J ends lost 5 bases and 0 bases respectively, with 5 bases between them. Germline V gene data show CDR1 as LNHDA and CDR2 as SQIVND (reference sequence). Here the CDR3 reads CASSVNSGANVLTF. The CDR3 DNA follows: TGTGCCAGTAGTGTAAACTCTGGGGCCAACGTCCTGACTTTC.

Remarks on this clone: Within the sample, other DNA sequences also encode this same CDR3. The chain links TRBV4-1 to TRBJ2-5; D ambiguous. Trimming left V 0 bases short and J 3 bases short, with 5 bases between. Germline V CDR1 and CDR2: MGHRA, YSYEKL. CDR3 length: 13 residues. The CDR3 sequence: CASSQDREETQYF. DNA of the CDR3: TGCGCCAGCAGCCAAGATCGGGAAGAGACCCAGTACTTC.